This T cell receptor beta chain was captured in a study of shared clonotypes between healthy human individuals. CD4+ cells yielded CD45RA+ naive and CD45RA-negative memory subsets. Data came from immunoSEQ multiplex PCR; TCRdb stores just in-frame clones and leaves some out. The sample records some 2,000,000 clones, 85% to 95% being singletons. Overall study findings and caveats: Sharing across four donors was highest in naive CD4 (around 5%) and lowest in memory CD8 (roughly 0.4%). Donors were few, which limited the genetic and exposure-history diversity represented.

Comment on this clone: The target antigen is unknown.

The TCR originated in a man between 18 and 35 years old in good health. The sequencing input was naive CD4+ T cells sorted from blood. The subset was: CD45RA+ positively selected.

The CDR3 coding sequence is TGTGCCAGCAGCTTAGCATCCGGACAGGTTAGCTACGAGCAGTACTTC. As protein: CASSLASGQVSYEQYF. The chain recombines TRBV7-2 with TRBJ2-7, with 7 bases matching TRBD1. J was trimmed by 3 bases and V by 0 bases; bases with no gene match: 8. CDR3 length: 16 amino acids. Germline V gives CDR1 SGHTA, CDR2 FQGNSA.